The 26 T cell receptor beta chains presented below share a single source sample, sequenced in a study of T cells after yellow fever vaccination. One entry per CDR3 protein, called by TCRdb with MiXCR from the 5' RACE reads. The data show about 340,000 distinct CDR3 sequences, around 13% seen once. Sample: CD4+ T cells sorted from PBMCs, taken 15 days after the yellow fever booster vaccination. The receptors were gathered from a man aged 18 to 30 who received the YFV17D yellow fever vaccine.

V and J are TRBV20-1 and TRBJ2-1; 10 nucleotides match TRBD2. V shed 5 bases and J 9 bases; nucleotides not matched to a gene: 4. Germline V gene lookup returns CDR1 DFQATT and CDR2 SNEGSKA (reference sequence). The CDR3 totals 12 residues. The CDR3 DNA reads TGCAGTGCTCCTAGCGGGGGCTCTGAGCAGTTCTTC. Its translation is CSAPSGGSEQFF.

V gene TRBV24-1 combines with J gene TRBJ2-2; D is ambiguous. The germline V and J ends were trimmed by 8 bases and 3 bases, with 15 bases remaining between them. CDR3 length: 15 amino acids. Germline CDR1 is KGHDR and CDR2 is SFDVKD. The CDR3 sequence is CATTPGRDYTGELFF. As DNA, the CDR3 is TGTGCCACCACCCCTGGAAGGGATTACACCGGGGAGCTGTTTTTT.

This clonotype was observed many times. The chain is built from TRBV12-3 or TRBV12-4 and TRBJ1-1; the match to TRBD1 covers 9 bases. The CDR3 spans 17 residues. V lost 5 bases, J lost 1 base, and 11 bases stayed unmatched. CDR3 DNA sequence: TGTGCCAGCAGTCGACCACGACAGGGGGTCGGGAACACTGAAGCTTTCTTT. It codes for CASSRPRQGVGNTEAFF.

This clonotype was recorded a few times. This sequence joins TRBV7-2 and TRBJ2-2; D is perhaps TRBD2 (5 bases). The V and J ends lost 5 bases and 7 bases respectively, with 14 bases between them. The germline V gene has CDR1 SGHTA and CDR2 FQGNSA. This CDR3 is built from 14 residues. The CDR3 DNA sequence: TGTGCCAGCAGCACACTAGAGGTGGTCGGGGAGCTGTTTTTT. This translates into CASSTLEVVGELFF.

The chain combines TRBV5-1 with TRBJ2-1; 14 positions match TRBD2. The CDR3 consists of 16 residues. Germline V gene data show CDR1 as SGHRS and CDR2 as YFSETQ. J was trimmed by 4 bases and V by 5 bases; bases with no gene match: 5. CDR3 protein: CASRVTSGGAYNEQFF. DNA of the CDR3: TGCGCCAGCAGAGTGACTAGCGGGGGGGCGTACAATGAGCAGTTCTTC.

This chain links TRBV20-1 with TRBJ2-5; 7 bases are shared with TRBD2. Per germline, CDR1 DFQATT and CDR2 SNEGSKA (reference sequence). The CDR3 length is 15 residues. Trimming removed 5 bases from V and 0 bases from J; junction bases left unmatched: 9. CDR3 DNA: TGCAGTGCTCCGCTGACTAGCCCGTACCAAGAGACCCAGTACTTC. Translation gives CSAPLTSPYQETQYF.

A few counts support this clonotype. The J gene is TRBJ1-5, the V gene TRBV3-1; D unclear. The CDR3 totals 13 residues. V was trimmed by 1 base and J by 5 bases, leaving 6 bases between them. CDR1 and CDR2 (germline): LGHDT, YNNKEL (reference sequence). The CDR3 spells CASSQARYQPQHF. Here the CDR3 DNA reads TGTGCCAGCAGCCAAGCCCGTTATCAGCCCCAGCATTTT.

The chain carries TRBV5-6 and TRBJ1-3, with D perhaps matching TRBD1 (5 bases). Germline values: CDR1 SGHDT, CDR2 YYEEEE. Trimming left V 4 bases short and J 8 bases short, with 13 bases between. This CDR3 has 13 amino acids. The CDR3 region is CASSPSLGHTIYF. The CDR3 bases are TGTGCCAGCAGCCCTTCTTTGGGGCACACCATATATTTT.

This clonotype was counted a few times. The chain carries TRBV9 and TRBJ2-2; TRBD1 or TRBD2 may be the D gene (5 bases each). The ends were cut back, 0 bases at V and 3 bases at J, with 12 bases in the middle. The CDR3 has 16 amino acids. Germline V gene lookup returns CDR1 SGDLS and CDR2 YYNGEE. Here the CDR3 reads CASSVAGGFHTGELFF. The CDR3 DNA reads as TGTGCCAGCAGCGTAGCTGGGGGTTTCCACACCGGGGAGCTGTTTTTT.

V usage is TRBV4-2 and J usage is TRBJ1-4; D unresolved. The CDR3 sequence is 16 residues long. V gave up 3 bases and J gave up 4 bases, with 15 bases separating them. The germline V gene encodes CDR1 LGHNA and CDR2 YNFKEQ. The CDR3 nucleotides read TGTGCCAGCAGCCAGCAGTCGGCAGGAAATAATGAAAAACTGTTTTTT. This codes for CASSQQSAGNNEKLFF.

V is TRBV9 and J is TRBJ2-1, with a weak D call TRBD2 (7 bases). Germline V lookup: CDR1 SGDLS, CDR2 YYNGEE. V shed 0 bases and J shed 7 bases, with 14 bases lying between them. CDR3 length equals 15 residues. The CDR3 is CASSVGGGAFNEQFF. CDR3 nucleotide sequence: TGTGCCAGCAGCGTAGGGGGGGGCGCCTTTAATGAGCAGTTCTTC. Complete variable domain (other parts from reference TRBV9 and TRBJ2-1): DSGVTQTPKHLITATGQRVTLRCSPRSGDLSVYWYQQSLDQGLQFLIQYYNGEERAKGNILERFSAQQFPDLHSELNLSSLELGDSALYFCASSVGGGAFNEQFFGPGTRLTVL.

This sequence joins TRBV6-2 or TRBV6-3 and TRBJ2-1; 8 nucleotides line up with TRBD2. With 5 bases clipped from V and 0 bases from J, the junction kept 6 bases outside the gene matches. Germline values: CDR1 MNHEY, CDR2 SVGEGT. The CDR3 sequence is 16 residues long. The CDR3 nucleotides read TGTGCCAGCAGTGCCCCGGGACTAGGCTCCTACAATGAGCAGTTCTTC. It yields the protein CASSAPGLGSYNEQFF.

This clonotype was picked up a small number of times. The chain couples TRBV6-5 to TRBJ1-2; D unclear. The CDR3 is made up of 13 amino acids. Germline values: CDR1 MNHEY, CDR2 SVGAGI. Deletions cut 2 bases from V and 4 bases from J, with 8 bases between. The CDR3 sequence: CASSYPPGYGYTF. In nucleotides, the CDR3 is TGTGCCAGCAGTTACCCCCCGGGCTATGGCTACACCTTC.

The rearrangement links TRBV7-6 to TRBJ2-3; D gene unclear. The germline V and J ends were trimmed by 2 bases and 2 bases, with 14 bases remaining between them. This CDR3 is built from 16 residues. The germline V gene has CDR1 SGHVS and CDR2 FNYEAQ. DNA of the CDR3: TGTGCCAGCAGCTTACCACCGGTCACGACCACAGATACGCAGTATTTT. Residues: CASSLPPVTTTDTQYF.

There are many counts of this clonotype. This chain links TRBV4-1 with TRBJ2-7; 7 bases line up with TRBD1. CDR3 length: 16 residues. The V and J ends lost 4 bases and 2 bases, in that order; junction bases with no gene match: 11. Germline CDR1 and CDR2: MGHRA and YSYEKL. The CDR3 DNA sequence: TGCGCCAGCAGCCCAATCCTTAAGACAGGGCCCTACGAGCAGTACTTC. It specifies CASSPILKTGPYEQYF.

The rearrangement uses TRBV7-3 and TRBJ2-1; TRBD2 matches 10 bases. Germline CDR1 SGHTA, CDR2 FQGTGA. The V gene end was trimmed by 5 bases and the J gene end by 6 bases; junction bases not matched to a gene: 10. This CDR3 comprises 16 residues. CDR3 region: CASSPGGLAGANEQFF. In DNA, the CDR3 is TGTGCCAGCAGCCCCGGAGGGCTAGCGGGGGCCAATGAGCAGTTCTTC.

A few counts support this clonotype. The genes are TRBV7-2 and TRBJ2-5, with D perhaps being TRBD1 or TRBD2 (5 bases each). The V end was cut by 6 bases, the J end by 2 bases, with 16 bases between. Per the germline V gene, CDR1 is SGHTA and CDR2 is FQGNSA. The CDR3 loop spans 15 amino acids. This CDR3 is CASRPRDGLQETQYF. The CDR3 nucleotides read TGTGCCAGCAGGCCCCGGGACGGATTACAAGAGACCCAGTACTTC.

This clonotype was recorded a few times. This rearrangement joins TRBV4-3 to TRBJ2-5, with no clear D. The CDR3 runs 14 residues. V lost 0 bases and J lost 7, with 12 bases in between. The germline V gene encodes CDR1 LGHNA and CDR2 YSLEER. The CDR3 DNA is TGCGCCAGCAGCCAAGAGGCATCGGCCTCGACCCAGTACTTC. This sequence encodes CASSQEASASTQYF.

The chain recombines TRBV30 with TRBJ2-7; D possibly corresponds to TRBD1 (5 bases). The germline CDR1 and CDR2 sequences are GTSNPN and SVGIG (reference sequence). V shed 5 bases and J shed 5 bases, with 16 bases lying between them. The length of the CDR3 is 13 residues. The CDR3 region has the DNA TGTGCCTGGTCCCCTAAGTGGGGCCACGAGCAGTACTTC. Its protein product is CAWSPKWGHEQYF.

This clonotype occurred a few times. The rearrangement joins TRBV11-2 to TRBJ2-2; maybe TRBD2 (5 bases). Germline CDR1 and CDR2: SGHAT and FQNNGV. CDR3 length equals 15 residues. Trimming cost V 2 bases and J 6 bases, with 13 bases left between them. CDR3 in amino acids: CASSLQLGVAGELFF. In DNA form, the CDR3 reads TGTGCCAGCAGCTTACAACTAGGAGTGGCCGGGGAGCTGTTTTTT.

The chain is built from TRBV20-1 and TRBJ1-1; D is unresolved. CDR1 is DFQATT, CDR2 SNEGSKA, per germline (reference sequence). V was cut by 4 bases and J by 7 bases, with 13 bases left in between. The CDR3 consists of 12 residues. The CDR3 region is CSATRTEHEAFF. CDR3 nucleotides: TGCAGTGCTACTCGGACGGAGCATGAAGCTTTCTTT.

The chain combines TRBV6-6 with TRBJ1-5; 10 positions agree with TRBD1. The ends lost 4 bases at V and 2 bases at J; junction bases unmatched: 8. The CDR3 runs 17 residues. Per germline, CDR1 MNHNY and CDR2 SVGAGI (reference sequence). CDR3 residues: CASSWGTGEQGNQPQHF. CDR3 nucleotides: TGTGCCAGCAGTTGGGGGACAGGGGAGCAAGGCAATCAGCCCCAGCATTTT.

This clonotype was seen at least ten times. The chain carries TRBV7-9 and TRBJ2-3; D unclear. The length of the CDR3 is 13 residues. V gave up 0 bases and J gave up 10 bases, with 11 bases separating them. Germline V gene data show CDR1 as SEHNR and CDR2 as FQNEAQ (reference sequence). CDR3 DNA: TGTGCCAGCAGCTTAGCCCCGACTCGTGCGCAGTATTTT. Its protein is CASSLAPTRAQYF. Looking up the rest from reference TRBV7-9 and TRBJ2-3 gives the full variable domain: DTGVSQNPRHKITKRGQNVTFRCDPISEHNRLYWYRQTLGQGPEFLTYFQNEAQLEKSRLLSDRFSAERPKGSFSTLEIQRTEQGDSAMYLCASSLAPTRAQYFGPGTRLTVL.

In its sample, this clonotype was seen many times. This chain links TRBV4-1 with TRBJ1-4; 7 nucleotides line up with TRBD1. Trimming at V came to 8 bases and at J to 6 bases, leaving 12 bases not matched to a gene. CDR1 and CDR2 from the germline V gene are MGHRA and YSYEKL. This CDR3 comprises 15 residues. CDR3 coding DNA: TGCGCCAGCCGCGCACTTCAGGGGGAAGATGAAAAACTGTTTTTT. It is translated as CASRALQGEDEKLFF.

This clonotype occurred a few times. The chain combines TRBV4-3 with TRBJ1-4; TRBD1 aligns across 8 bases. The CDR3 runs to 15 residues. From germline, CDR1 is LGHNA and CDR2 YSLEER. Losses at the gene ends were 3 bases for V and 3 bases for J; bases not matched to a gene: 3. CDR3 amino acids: CASSQVTGANEKLFF. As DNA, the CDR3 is TGCGCCAGCAGCCAGGTGACAGGGGCTAATGAAAAACTGTTTTTT.

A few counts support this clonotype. The CDR3: CASSPPAQGQEQYF. The DNA for the CDR3 is TGTGCCAGCTCACCGCCTGCTCAGGGACAAGAGCAGTACTTC. This chain links TRBV18 with TRBJ2-7; the D gene is possibly TRBD1 (6 bases). Germline V lookup: CDR1 KGHSH, CDR2 LQKENI. This CDR3 comprises 14 residues. V was cut by 3 bases and J by 7 bases, with 16 bases left in between.